A selection of T cell receptor beta chains follows, all from one sample in a study of CD8 T cells in Susac syndrome. A single record per CDR3 protein comes from TCRdb applying MiXCR to the immunoSEQ multiplex PCR reads. Of 70,000 to 85,000 distinct CDR3 sequences in the sample, 96% were seen once. Sequenced material: CD8+ T cells from PBMCs. Source of these receptors: a human donor with Susac syndrome. CDR3s include the opening cysteine and the closing phenylalanine or tryptophan. The D gene is left open where the match is weak. Size is stated for part of the rows, as once, few or many counts, or as a class when the clone is expanded.

TRBJ2-7 | NA | once | TRBV5-1 | CASSFSTGPTYEQYF | TGCGCCAGCAGCTTTAGCACCGGGCCTACCTACGAGCAGTACTTC
TRBJ1-1 | NA | NA | TRBV19 | CASKYLADAFF | TGTGCCAGTAAGTATCTGGCCGACGCTTTCTTT
TRBJ2-1 | NA | NA | TRBV30 | CAWDGMGQRNEQFF | TGTGCCTGGGACGGAATGGGCCAGAGGAATGAGCAGTTCTTC
TRBJ2-7 | NA | NA | TRBV20-1 | CSARDILATEQYF | TGCAGTGCTAGAGACATCCTAGCCACGGAGCAGTACTTC
TRBJ1-1 | NA | NA | TRBV20-1 | CSARRGNTEAFF | TGCAGTGCTAGAAGGGGTAACACTGAAGCTTTCTTT
TRBJ2-2 | NA | NA | TRBV20-1 | CSASSGENYPVELFF | TGCAGTGCTAGTTCCGGGGAAAATTATCCGGTGGAGCTGTTTTTT
TRBJ2-2 | NA | NA | TRBV29-1 | CSVQGSELFF | TGCAGCGTTCAGGGTTCGGAGCTGTTTTTT
TRBJ2-7 | TRBD1 | once | TRBV3-1 | CASSFRQGSYEQYF | TGTGCCAGCAGCTTCCGACAGGGTTCCTACGAGCAGTACTTC
TRBJ2-7 | NA | NA | TRBV27 | CASEGGQPGEQYF | TGTGCCAGCGAGGGAGGACAGCCCGGAGAGCAGTACTTC
TRBJ2-3 | NA | NA | TRBV20-1 | CSARDLSGTDTQYF | TGCAGTGCTAGAGATCTGAGCGGCACAGATACGCAGTATTTT
TRBJ1-1 | NA | NA | TRBV29-1 | CSVRRTTEAFF | TGCAGCGTTCGTCGAACCACTGAAGCTTTCTTT
TRBJ1-1 | NA | NA | TRBV12-3/TRBV12-4 | CASTDSYNTEAFF | TGTGCCAGCACGGACAGTTATAACACTGAAGCTTTCTTT
TRBJ2-1 | NA | NA | TRBV12-3/TRBV12-4 | CASSLLGASYNEQFF | TGTGCCAGCAGTTTGTTAGGGGCCTCCTACAATGAGCAGTTCTTC
TRBJ2-1 | NA | medium-sized | TRBV27 | CASSLGGNEQFF | TGTGCCAGCAGCTTAGGCGGCAATGAGCAGTTCTTC
TRBJ2-7 | TRBD1 | few | TRBV5-6 | CASSGGQGSYEQYF | TGTGCCAGCAGCGGGGGACAGGGGTCCTACGAGCAGTACTTC
TRBJ2-1 | NA | NA | TRBV7-9 | CASSFLVERLNNEQFF | TGTGCCAGCAGCTTTTTGGTGGAGAGACTTAACAATGAGCAGTTCTTC
TRBJ2-5 | NA | once | TRBV11-2 | CASSLYGGPQETQYF | TGTGCCAGCAGCTTATATGGGGGCCCTCAGGAGACCCAGTACTTC
TRBJ2-5 | TRBD2 | NA | TRBV9 | CASSGGLAVVETQYF | TGTGCCAGCAGCGGGGGACTAGCGGTAGTGGAGACCCAGTACTTC
TRBJ2-3 | NA | NA | TRBV7-2 | CASSCRILICGTQYF | TGTGCCAGCAGCTGCCGAATATTAATTTGCGGTACGCAGTATTTT
TRBJ2-2 | NA | NA | TRBV6-5 | CASRFQAVPGSCFF | NA
TRBJ1-2 | TRBD1 | NA | TRBV20-1 | CSGPGGLGYTF | TGCAGTGGGCCAGGGGGGCTTGGCTACACCTTC
TRBJ2-7 | NA | NA | TRBV27 | CASRPSESYEQYF | TGTGCCAGCAGGCCTAGCGAGTCCTACGAGCAGTACTTC
TRBJ1-5 | NA | once | TRBV20-1 | CSARETGDSNQPQHF | TGCAGTGCTAGAGAGACAGGAGATAGCAATCAGCCCCAGCATTTT
TRBJ1-2 | NA | once | TRBV9 | CASSGSGYTF | TGTGCCAGCAGCGGGTCTGGCTACACCTTC
TRBJ1-1 | NA | NA | TRBV28 | CASSYTRDGRNTEAFF | TGTGCCAGCAGTTACACCCGGGACGGGAGGAACACTGAAGCTTTCTTT
TRBJ2-2 | NA | NA | TRBV19 | CASSLQGMAGELFF | TGTGCCAGTAGCCTCCAGGGGATGGCCGGGGAGCTGTTTTTT
TRBJ1-4 | NA | NA | TRBV6-5 | CASSSDSSNEKLFF | TGTGCCAGCAGTTCGGACAGCTCTAATGAAAAACTGTTTTTT
TRBJ2-3 | NA | NA | TRBV6-2/TRBV6-3 | CASSYGDTQYF | TGTGCCAGCAGTTACGGAGATACGCAGTATTTT
TRBJ1-2 | NA | NA | TRBV29-1 | CSAYRAPYGYTF | TGCAGCGCATACAGGGCCCCCTATGGCTACACCTTC
TRBJ2-7 | NA | once | TRBV7-9 | CASSHVRAPYEQYF | TGTGCCAGCAGCCATGTCCGGGCCCCCTACGAGCAGTACTTC
TRBJ2-6 | NA | NA | TRBV27 | CASSFGRGSSGANVLTF | TGTGCCAGCAGTTTCGGTCGGGGCTCCTCTGGGGCCAACGTCCTGACTTTC
TRBJ2-7 | NA | NA | TRBV3-1 | CASSTRVSDSDEQYF | TGTGCCAGCAGCACTAGGGTGTCGGACTCCGACGAGCAGTACTTC
TRBJ2-3 | TRBD2 | NA | TRBV14 | CASSTSGADTQYF | TGTGCCAGCTCTACTAGCGGGGCAGATACGCAGTATTTT
TRBJ1-1 | NA | NA | TRBV4-3 | CASSQVYGREAFF | TGCGCCAGCAGCCAAGTCTATGGGAGGGAGGCTTTCTTT
TRBJ2-5 | NA | NA | TRBV20-1 | CSARVGTPSETQYF | TGCAGTGCTAGGGTGGGGACCCCGTCGGAGACCCAGTACTTC
TRBJ1-2 | NA | once | TRBV25-1 | CASGRGNGYTF | TGTGCCAGCGGCAGGGGTAATGGCTACACCTTC
TRBJ1-2 | NA | NA | TRBV11-2 | CASSLGGQGGYTF | TGTGCCAGCAGCTTAGGGGGTCAGGGCGGCTACACCTTC
TRBJ1-2 | TRBD1 | NA | TRBV11-1 | CASSATGVYGYTF | TGTGCCAGCAGCGCGACAGGGGTCTATGGCTACACCTTC
TRBJ2-1 | NA | NA | TRBV7-2 | CASSYTRPNEQFF | TGTGCCAGCAGTTATACTAGGCCCAATGAGCAGTTCTTC
TRBJ2-6 | NA | NA | TRBV5-1 | CASSSDSGANVLTF | TGCGCCAGCAGCTCCGACTCTGGGGCCAACGTCCTGACTTTC
TRBJ1-1 | NA | NA | TRBV12-3/TRBV12-4 | CASFTWGFRNTEAFF | TGTGCCAGCTTTACATGGGGGTTTAGGAACACTGAAGCTTTCTTT
TRBJ2-7 | TRBD2 | NA | TRBV7-9 | CASSARLAAGYEQYF | TGTGCCAGCAGCGCCCGACTAGCGGCTGGCTACGAGCAGTACTTC